The TCR beta chain under discussion was sequenced for a study of long-term antiretroviral therapy in people with HIV. This CDR3 region has 14 residues. V was cut by 6 bases and J by 5 bases, with 17 bases left in between. Concerning this clone itself: Antigen specificity is unknown.

The assay, immunoSEQ v3.0, was run at survey level. Repertoires were generated with immunoSEQ multiplex PCR, while TCRdb's copy carries only in-frame clones and drops some. The table lists some 12,000 clones, around 80% of them singletons. Study-level results: Controls had broader CDR3 length ranges than HIV repertoires did.

This rearrangement joins TRBV23-1 to TRBJ2-7; D possibly uses TRBD1 or TRBD2 (5 bases each). TRBV23-1 carries the ORF label, with uncertain function. The clonotype comes from a man aged 35 to 55 with HIV. This sample comprised unsorted PBMCs, obtained 1.2 years after starting antiretroviral therapy. DNA of the CDR3: TGCGCCAGCAGCTCCGGGACCCTGTCCGACGAGCAGTACTTC. Residues: CASSSGTLSDEQYF.